The text below deals with one T cell receptor (beta chain). Germline V lookup: CDR1 LGHNT, CDR2 FRNRAP. This CDR3 comprises 14 residues. Trimming removed 10 bases from V and 1 base from J; junction bases left unmatched: 7. This entry belongs to a study of T cell responses to AZD1222 COVID-19 vaccine. The assay was immunoSEQ multiplex PCR, and TCRdb's table has in-frame clones only and misses some. The profile shows over 85,000 clones, approximately 84% of them singletons. The sample in question was peripheral blood, obtained 28 days after the second AZD1222 dose. The clonotype was recovered from an adult who received the AZD1222 COVID-19 vaccine. V usage is TRBV12-5 and J usage is TRBJ2-7, with 10 bases identical to TRBD2. CDR3 DNA: TGTGCTACCACCTCTAGCGGGAGTTCCTACGAGCAGTACTTC. Translation: CATTSSGSSYEQYF.